The 31 T cell receptor beta chains below come from one sample, sequenced in a study of OX40 agonist ivuxolimab in advanced cancers. Sequencing was performed with immunoSEQ multiplex PCR; in TCRdb, only in-frame clones are kept and a portion is missing. The table shows 65,000 to 100,000 clones, with about 88% occurring only once. Sequenced here: CD4+ or CD8+ T cells sorted from blood, sampled in a trial of the OX40 agonist ivuxolimab. The receptor source for this set is an adult with an advanced solid tumor such as melanoma, head and neck, liver or kidney cancer.

This clone showed up just once. This chain uses TRBV6-1 with TRBJ1-1; 7 positions match TRBD1. V shed 5 bases and J 6 bases; nucleotides not matched to a gene: 6. There are 13 residues in the CDR3. CDR1 and CDR2 (germline): MNHNS, SASEGT. The CDR3 DNA sequence: TGTGCCAGCAGTCAACAGGGGAGGGCTGAAGCTTTCTTT. Amino acid sequence: CASSQQGRAEAFF.

The CDR3 coding sequence is TGTGCCAGCAGTCCCGAAAGCGGGAGGCAGGGTTACGAGCAGTACTTC. It yields the protein CASSPESGRQGYEQYF. The chain carries TRBV28 and TRBJ2-7, with TRBD2 matching over 9 bases. The CDR3 runs 16 residues. After removal of 5 bases from V and 4 bases from J, the junction contained 12 bases not matched to a gene. Per germline, CDR1 MDHEN and CDR2 SYDVKM.

The V gene is TRBV11-2, the J gene TRBJ2-7; maybe TRBD1 (5 bases). Per germline, CDR1 SGHAT and CDR2 FQNNGV. The length of the CDR3 is 16 residues. V shed 1 base and J shed 1 base, with 14 bases lying between them. The CDR3 sequence: CASSLAARARSYEQYF. In nucleotides, the CDR3 is TGTGCCAGCAGCTTAGCGGCCAGGGCCAGATCCTACGAGCAGTACTTC.

V and J are TRBV28 and TRBJ2-7, with D perhaps matching TRBD1 (6 bases). This CDR3 has 15 amino acids. Germline CDR1 reads MDHEN; CDR2 reads SYDVKM. V was trimmed by 6 bases and J by 5 bases, leaving 20 bases between them. The CDR3 DNA reads as TGTGCCAGCAGCCTGAATCCCAGGGGTCGAAACGAGCAGTACGTC. This encodes CASSLNPRGRNEQYV.

The chain uses TRBV2 and TRBJ1-5, with D tentatively TRBD1 (5 bases). CDR1 and CDR2 (germline): SNHLY, FYNNEI. This CDR3 spans 14 amino acids. Trimming took 3 bases from V and 4 from J, leaving 10 bases between them. The CDR3 coding sequence is TGTGCCAGCAGTGAGTTGCGGGGGAATCAGCCCCAGCATTTT. It translates to CASSELRGNQPQHF. Variable domain in full (rest from reference TRBV2 and TRBJ1-5): EPEVTQTPSHQVTQMGQEVILRCVPISNHLYFYWYRQILGQKVEFLVSFYNNEISEKSEIFDDQFSVERPDGSNFTLKIRSTKLEDSAMYFCASSELRGNQPQHFGDGTRLSIL.

This CDR3 reads CASSQTGGFETQYF. The CDR3 region has the DNA TGTGCCAGCAGCCAGACAGGGGGCTTTGAGACCCAGTACTTC. This rearrangement joins TRBV7-9 to TRBJ2-5, with 10 bases fitting TRBD1. The CDR3 totals 14 residues. V was pared by 5 bases and J by 5 bases, with 5 bases of the junction left unmatched. Germline assignment: CDR1 SEHNR and CDR2 FQNEAQ (reference sequence).

The gene calls are TRBV7-2 and TRBJ2-1; no reliable D call. The CDR3 extends over 16 amino acids. Germline CDR1 is SGHTA and CDR2 is FQGNSA. V gave up 5 bases and J gave up 0 bases, with 14 bases separating them. CDR3 DNA sequence: TGTGCCAGCAGCATCTTAGGTCCCGGCTCCTACAATGAGCAGTTCTTC. As protein: CASSILGPGSYNEQFF.

The V and J genes are TRBV18 and TRBJ2-7; D is unclear. V was shortened by 2 bases and J by 2 bases, with 7 bases between the two germline ends. Germline assignment: CDR1 KGHSH and CDR2 LQKENI. This CDR3 spans 13 amino acids. The CDR3 DNA sequence: TGTGCCAGCTCACCAGCAGTAACCTACGAGCAGTACTTC. Its translation: CASSPAVTYEQYF. Combining the CDR3 with reference TRBV18 and TRBJ2-7 gives the whole variable domain NAGVMQNPRHLVRRRGQEARLRCSPMKGHSHVYWYRQLPEEGLKFMVYLQKENIIDESGMPKERFSAEFPKEGPSILRIQQVVRGDSAAYFCASSPAVTYEQYFGPGTRLTVT.

V is TRBV27 and J is TRBJ1-2; D ambiguous. V lost 0 bases, J lost 4 bases, and 15 bases lay in between. This CDR3 spans 16 amino acids. Germline CDR1 reads MNHEY; CDR2 reads SMNVEV (reference sequence). The CDR3 DNA reads as TGTGCCAGCAGTTTATCCCGCGGACCGATCCTCTATGGCTACACCTTC. Translated, it gives CASSLSRGPILYGYTF.

The rearrangement uses TRBV11-2 and TRBJ2-3, with TRBD2 matching 8 bases. The CDR3 covers 15 residues. The junction had 6 bases not matched to a gene; V was cut back by 4 bases and J by 3 bases. Germline V gene data show CDR1 as SGHAT and CDR2 as FQNNGV. The CDR3, as DNA: TGTGCCAGCAGCTGGGGCCCGGGAGGGACAGATACGCAGTATTTT. Translated, it gives CASSWGPGGTDTQYF. The full variable domain, completed using reference TRBV11-2 and TRBJ2-3, is EAGVAQSPRYKIIEKRQSVAFWCNPISGHATLYWYQQILGQGPKLLIQFQNNGVVDDSQLPKDRFSAERLKGVDSTLKIQPAKLEDSAVYLCASSWGPGGTDTQYFGPGTRLTVL.

This chain joins TRBV7-2 and TRBJ2-7; 9 bases fit TRBD2. Per the germline V gene, CDR1 is SGHTA and CDR2 is FQGNSA. The J segment lost 7 bases and the V segment lost 5 bases, leaving 15 bases of the junction unmatched. This CDR3 is built from 16 residues. CDR3 in DNA: TGTGCCAGCAGCGTGGGGCTAGCGGGACCCCTGGGAGAGCAGTACTTC. Translating it yields CASSVGLAGPLGEQYF.

This clone has just a few counts. The rearrangement links TRBV4-1 to TRBJ2-1; D could derive from TRBD1 or TRBD2 (5 bases each). Per the germline V gene, CDR1 is MGHRA and CDR2 is YSYEKL. The CDR3 totals 15 residues. Trimming pared 1 base from V and 8 bases from J, leaving 15 bases between. The CDR3 DNA follows: TGCGCCAGCAGCCAAGGAGTGGGGGAATACGATGAGCAGTTCTTC. Its protein is CASSQGVGEYDEQFF.

The chain employs TRBV11-2 and TRBJ1-5, with D possibly being TRBD1 (6 bases). V gave up 5 bases and J gave up 3 bases, with 14 bases separating them. There are 15 residues in the CDR3. CDR1 is SGHAT and CDR2 is FQNNGV in the germline V gene. CDR3 nucleotides: TGTGCCAGCAGCCAACAGGGAGATGACAATCAGCCCCAGCATTTT. Translated: CASSQQGDDNQPQHF.

Only a few counts were recorded for this clone. The chain is built from TRBV6-5 and TRBJ2-7, with 7 bases fitting TRBD2. This CDR3 is built from 15 residues. The germline V gene has CDR1 MNHEY and CDR2 SVGAGI. V lost 2 bases and J lost 2; bases outside the gene matches: 6. CDR3 in amino acids: CASSYGREKAYEQYF. Here the CDR3 DNA reads TGTGCCAGCAGTTACGGGCGGGAGAAGGCCTACGAGCAGTACTTC.

The chain has TRBV19 and TRBJ2-1, with D uncertain. V dropped 3 bases and J dropped 5 bases, with 11 bases sitting between them. This CDR3 spans 14 amino acids. Germline V gives CDR1 LNHDA, CDR2 SQIVND (reference sequence). This chain's CDR3 is CASSIEVHHNEQFF. CDR3 nucleotide sequence: TGTGCCAGTAGTATCGAAGTTCACCACAATGAGCAGTTCTTC.

The chain uses TRBV5-1 and TRBJ2-1, with D possibly matching TRBD2 (6 bases). Trimming shortened V by 5 bases and J by 7 bases, and 16 bases separated the two germline ends. The length of the CDR3 is 14 residues. Germline V gene sequence: CDR1 SGHRS, CDR2 YFSETQ. The CDR3 nucleotides read TGCGCCAGCAGGTCTAACGGGGGAATGAATGAGCAGTTCTTC. Residues: CASRSNGGMNEQFF.

This sequence joins TRBV19 and TRBJ2-1; TRBD2 agrees at 12 bases. Germline lookup yields CDR1 LNHDA and CDR2 SQIVND (reference sequence). This CDR3 spans 16 amino acids. V shed 6 bases, J shed 3 bases, and the junction held 6 bases outside the gene matches. CDR3: CASRSASGGVYNEQFF. The CDR3, as DNA: TGTGCCAGTAGATCGGCTAGCGGGGGGGTCTACAATGAGCAGTTCTTC.

The rearrangement joins TRBV7-9 to TRBJ1-3; 7 nucleotides line up with TRBD1. The CDR3 has 16 residues. V trimming: 5 bases; J trimming: 0 bases; junction bases outside the gene matches: 7. Germline loops: CDR1 SEHNR, CDR2 FQNEAQ (reference sequence). CDR3 residues: CASSRPWDSSGNTIYF. In DNA, the CDR3 is TGTGCCAGCAGCCGCCCTTGGGACAGCTCTGGAAACACCATATATTTT.

The V gene is TRBV15, the J gene TRBJ2-1; D gene unclear. CDR1 and CDR2 from the germline V gene are LNHNV and YYDKDF (reference sequence). The CDR3 is 12 residues long. V was cut by 0 bases and J by 7 bases, with 4 bases left in between. CDR3 protein: CATSRDRNEQFF. In DNA, the CDR3 is TGTGCCACCAGCAGAGATAGGAATGAGCAGTTCTTC. The full variable domain, in which reference TRBV15 and TRBJ2-1 provide the parts outside the CDR3, is DAMVIQNPRYQVTQFGKPVTLSCSQTLNHNVMYWYQQKSSQAPKLLFHYYDKDFNNEADTPDNFQSRRPNTSFCFLDIRSPGLGDTAMYLCATSRDRNEQFFGPGTRLTVL.

This clone was counted ten times or more. The genes are TRBV2 and TRBJ1-2, with D tentatively TRBD1 (6 bases). Germline V gene lookup returns CDR1 SNHLY and CDR2 FYNNEI. The CDR3 is made up of 14 amino acids. V was shortened by 4 bases and J by 8 bases, with 17 bases between the two germline ends. CDR3 protein: CASSGLTGTGGYTF. CDR3 DNA: TGTGCCAGCAGTGGTCTTACAGGGACGGGAGGCTACACCTTC.

V and J are TRBV9 and TRBJ2-2; 8 bases agree with TRBD2. Germline V CDR1 and CDR2: SGDLS, YYNGEE. The CDR3 runs to 16 residues. V shed 5 bases, J shed 2 bases, and the junction held 8 bases outside the gene matches. The CDR3 loop reads CASSSVSGANTGELFF. DNA for the CDR3: TGTGCCAGCAGTTCTGTTAGCGGGGCCAACACCGGGGAGCTGTTTTTT.

The CDR3 region is CASRSGGGAYEQYF. The CDR3 region has the DNA TGTGCCAGCAGGAGCGGTGGGGGGGCCTACGAGCAGTACTTC. V and J are TRBV27 and TRBJ2-7; 7 bases are shared with TRBD2. V was clipped by 6 bases and J by 2 bases; unmatched bases: 7. The germline CDR1 and CDR2 sequences are MNHEY and SMNVEV (reference sequence). The CDR3 has 14 residues.

This chain joins TRBV11-2 and TRBJ2-6; 8 positions agree with TRBD2. Germline lookup yields CDR1 SGHAT and CDR2 FQNNGV. The CDR3 is made up of 18 amino acids. V lost 1 base and J lost 5; bases outside the gene matches: 10. The CDR3 loop reads CASSLGSGGELRANVLTF. The CDR3 nucleotides are TGTGCCAGCAGCTTAGGGAGCGGGGGCGAACTCCGGGCCAACGTCCTGACTTTC.

The CDR3 region has the DNA TGTGCCACCAGCAGTAGCGGGAGACGAGCCGAGCAGTACTTC. This encodes CATSSSGRRAEQYF. V gene TRBV15 combines with J gene TRBJ2-7; 9 nucleotides align to TRBD2. Germline V gives CDR1 LNHNV, CDR2 YYDKDF (reference sequence). J was trimmed by 6 bases and V by 3 bases; bases with no gene match: 6. The CDR3 is 14 residues long.

The J gene is TRBJ2-5, the V gene TRBV6-5, with D perhaps matching TRBD1 (5 bases). The CDR3 consists of 13 residues. Germline V CDR1 and CDR2: MNHEY, SVGAGI. V lost 7 bases to trimming and J lost 4 bases, with 13 bases between them. The CDR3 loop reads CASKQVVTETQYF. In nucleotides, the CDR3 is TGTGCCAGCAAACAGGTCGTCACAGAGACCCAGTACTTC.

This chain links TRBV18 with TRBJ2-7; tentative D call: TRBD1 (8 bases). Germline V gene sequence: CDR1 KGHSH, CDR2 LQKENI. Trimming shortened V by 3 bases and J by 5 bases, and 23 bases separated the two germline ends. This CDR3 has 17 amino acids. The CDR3 nucleotides read TGTGCCAGCTCACCTCGGCAGGGGAGGACAGGGAGGGACGAGCAGTACGTC. Translating gives CASSPRQGRTGRDEQYV.

The gene calls are TRBV4-3 and TRBJ2-1; either TRBD1 or TRBD2 may fit D (9 bases each). Trimming shortened V by 7 bases and J by 4 bases, and 29 bases separated the two germline ends. There are 19 residues in the CDR3. The germline V gene encodes CDR1 LGHNA and CDR2 YSLEER. Here the CDR3 reads CASIVVNRGLLAGYNEQFF. CDR3 coding DNA: TGCGCCAGCATAGTGGTGAACAGGGGGCTCCTAGCGGGATACAATGAGCAGTTCTTC.

DNA for the CDR3: TGTGCCAGCAGGAAGCCGCCTACGGGACAGGGCCACGAGACCCAGTACTTC. Its translation: CASRKPPTGQGHETQYF. This rearrangement joins TRBV21-1 to TRBJ2-5; TRBD1 was called by the table and not checked on the DNA. TRBV21-1 is a pseudogene segment. The CDR3 is 17 residues long.

The J gene is TRBJ2-2, the V gene TRBV4-3; 7 nucleotides line up with TRBD2. This CDR3 has 16 amino acids. V lost 0 bases to trimming and J lost 0 bases; unmatched junction nucleotides: 1. From germline, CDR1 is LGHNA and CDR2 YSLEER. The DNA for the CDR3 is TGCGCCAGCAGCCAAGAGACTAGCTCGAACACCGGGGAGCTGTTTTTT. Translating gives CASSQETSSNTGELFF.

The gene calls are TRBV7-2 and TRBJ2-1, with TRBD1 identical over 11 bases. Trimming removed 5 bases from V and 2 bases from J; junction bases left unmatched: 5. Looked up from germline, CDR1 is SGHTA and CDR2 is FQGNSA. The CDR3 contains 16 residues. DNA of the CDR3: TGTGCCAGCAGCGGCGGACAGGGGGCACCCTACAATGAGCAGTTCTTC. Protein product: CASSGGQGAPYNEQFF. The full variable domain, completed using reference TRBV7-2 and TRBJ2-1, is GAGVSQSPSNKVTEKGKDVELRCDPISGHTALYWYRQSLGQGLEFLIYFQGNSAPDKSGLPSDRFSAERTGGSVSTLTIQRTQQEDSAVYLCASSGGQGAPYNEQFFGPGTRLTVL.

This chain joins TRBV2 and TRBJ2-7, with D perhaps given as TRBD1 or TRBD2 (6 bases each). V lost 8 bases and J 5 bases, leaving 10 bases between the germline ends. CDR3 length equals 11 residues. Germline V gene lookup returns CDR1 SNHLY and CDR2 FYNNEI. The CDR3 protein is CASLGGHEQYV. CDR3 DNA: TGTGCCAGCCTCGGGGGCCACGAGCAGTACGTC.